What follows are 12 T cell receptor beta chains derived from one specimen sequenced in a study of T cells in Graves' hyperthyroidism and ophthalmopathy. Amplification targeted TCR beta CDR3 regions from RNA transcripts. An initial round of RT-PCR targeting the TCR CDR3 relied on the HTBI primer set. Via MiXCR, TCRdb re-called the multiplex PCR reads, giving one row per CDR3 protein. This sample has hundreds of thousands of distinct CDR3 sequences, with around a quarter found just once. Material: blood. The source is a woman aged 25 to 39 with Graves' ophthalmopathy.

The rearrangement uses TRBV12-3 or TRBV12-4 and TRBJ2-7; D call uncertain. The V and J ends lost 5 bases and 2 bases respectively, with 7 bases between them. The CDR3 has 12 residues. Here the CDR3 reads CASSLQPYEQYF. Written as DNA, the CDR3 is TGTGCCAGCAGTCTACAGCCCTACGAGCAGTACTTC.

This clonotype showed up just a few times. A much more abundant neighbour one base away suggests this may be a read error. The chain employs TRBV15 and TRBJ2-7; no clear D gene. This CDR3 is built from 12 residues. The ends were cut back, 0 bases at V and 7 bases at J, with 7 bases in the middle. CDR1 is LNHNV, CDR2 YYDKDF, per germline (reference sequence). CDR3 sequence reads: CATSRDLREQYV. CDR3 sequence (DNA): TGTGCCACCAGCAGAGACCTGAGGGAGCAGTACGTC.

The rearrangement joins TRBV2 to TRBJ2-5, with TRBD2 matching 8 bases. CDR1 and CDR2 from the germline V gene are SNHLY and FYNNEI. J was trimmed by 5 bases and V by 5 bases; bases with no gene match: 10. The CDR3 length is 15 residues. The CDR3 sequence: CASSQESGGWETQYF. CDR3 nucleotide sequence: TGTGCCAGCAGTCAAGAAAGCGGGGGTTGGGAGACCCAGTACTTC.

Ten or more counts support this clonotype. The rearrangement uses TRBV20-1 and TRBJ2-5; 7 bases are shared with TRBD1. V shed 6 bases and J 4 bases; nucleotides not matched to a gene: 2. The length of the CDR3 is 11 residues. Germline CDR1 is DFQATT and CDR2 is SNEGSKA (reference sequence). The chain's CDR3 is CSAPGGETQYF. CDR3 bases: TGCAGTGCCCCAGGGGGAGAGACCCAGTACTTC.

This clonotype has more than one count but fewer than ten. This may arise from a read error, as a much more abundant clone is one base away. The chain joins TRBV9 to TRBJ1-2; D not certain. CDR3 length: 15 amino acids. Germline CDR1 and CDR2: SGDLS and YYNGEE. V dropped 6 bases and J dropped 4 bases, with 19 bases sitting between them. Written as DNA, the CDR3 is TGTGCCAGCATCCCGGATAGAGCCTCTTCCTATGGCTACACCTTC. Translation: CASIPDRASSYGYTF.

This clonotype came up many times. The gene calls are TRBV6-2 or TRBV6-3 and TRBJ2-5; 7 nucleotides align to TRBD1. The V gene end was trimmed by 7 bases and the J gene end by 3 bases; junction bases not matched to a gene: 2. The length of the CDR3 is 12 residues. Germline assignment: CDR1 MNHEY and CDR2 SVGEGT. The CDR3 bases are TGTGCCAGCACTGACAGGGAAGAGACCCAGTACTTC. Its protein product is CASTDREETQYF.

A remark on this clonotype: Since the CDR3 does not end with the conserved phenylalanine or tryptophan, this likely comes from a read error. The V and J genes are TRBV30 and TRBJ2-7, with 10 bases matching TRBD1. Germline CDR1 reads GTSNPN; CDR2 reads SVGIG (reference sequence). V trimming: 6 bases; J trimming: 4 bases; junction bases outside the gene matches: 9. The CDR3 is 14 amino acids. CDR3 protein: CACLRTGGVYEQYS. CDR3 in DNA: TGTGCCTGCCTCCGGACAGGGGGTGTATACGAGCAGTACTCC.

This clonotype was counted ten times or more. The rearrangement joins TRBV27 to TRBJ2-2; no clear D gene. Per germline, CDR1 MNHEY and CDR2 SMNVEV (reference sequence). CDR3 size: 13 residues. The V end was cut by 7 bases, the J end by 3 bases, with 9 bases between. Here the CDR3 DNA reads TGTGCCAGCAAGGATCCCGACACCGGGGAGCTGTTTTTT. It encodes CASKDPDTGELFF.

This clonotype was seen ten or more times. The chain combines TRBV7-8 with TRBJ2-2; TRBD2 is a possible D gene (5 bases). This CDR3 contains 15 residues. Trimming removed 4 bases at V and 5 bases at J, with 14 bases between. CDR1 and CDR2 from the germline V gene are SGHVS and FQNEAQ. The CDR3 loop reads CASSSIWTGTGELFF. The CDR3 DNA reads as TGTGCCAGCAGCTCGATTTGGACGGGAACCGGGGAGCTGTTTTTT. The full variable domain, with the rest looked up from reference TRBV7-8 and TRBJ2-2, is GAGVSQSPRYKVAKRGQDVALRCDPISGHVSLFWYQQALGQGPEFLTYFQNEAQLDKSGLPSDRFFAERPEGSVSTLKIQRTQQEDSAVYLCASSSIWTGTGELFFGEGSRLTVL.

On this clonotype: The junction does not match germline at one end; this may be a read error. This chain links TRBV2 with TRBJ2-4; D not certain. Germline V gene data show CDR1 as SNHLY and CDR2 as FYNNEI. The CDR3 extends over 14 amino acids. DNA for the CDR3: TGTGCCAGCAGTCAGGAGATGGCCAAAAACATTAAGTACTTC. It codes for CASSQEMAKNIKYF. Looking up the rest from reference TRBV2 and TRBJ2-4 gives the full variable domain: EPEVTQTPSHQVTQMGQEVILRCVPISNHLYFYWYRQILGQKVEFLVSFYNNEISEKSEIFDDQFSVERPDGSNFTLKIRSTKLEDSAMYFCASSQEMAKNIKYFGAGTRLSVL.

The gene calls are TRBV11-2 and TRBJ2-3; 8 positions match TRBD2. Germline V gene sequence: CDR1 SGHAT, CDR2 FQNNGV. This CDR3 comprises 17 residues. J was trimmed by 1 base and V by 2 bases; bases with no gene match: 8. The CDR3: CASSLFIGAGGTDTQYF. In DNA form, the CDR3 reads TGTGCCAGCAGCTTATTTATAGGAGCGGGGGGCACAGATACGCAGTATTTT.

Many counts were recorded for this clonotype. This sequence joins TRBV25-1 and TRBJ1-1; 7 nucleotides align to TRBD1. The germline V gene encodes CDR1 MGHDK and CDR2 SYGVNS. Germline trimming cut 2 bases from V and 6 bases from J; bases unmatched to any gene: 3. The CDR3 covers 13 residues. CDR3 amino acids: CASSEQGVAEAFF. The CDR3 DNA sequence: TGTGCCAGCAGTGAACAGGGGGTCGCTGAAGCTTTCTTT.